This T cell receptor beta chain was sequenced for a study of T cell repertoires in cytomegalovirus infection (dated by TCRdb to about 2019). A note on the overall study: The HLA type of each donor mattered for the analysis, because public TCR beta signatures pointed to carriage of CMV infection along with the matching HLA type.

The sequencer was an Illumina HiSeq 1500. Through fastp at Q25 and MiXCR, TCRdb rebuilt clones from the public reads, retaining in-frame beta chains. Each entry is one CDR3 protein sequence, shown with its most common DNA and genes. Counted in this sample were approximately 190,000 distinct CDR3 sequences; 8% to 10% of them appeared once. The top ten clonotypes cover roughly 5% of the sample. Results and caveats for the whole study, not just this receptor: In both this cohort and an independent cohort of more than 350 donors, the cumulative frequency of public TCR beta family members distinguished carriers of CMV infection plus the relevant HLA type. In the ex vivo response, HLA-C-restricted CMV-specific TCR beta clonotypes were dominant, and in two of eight donors the single most frequent clonotype came from this HLA-C-restricted group.

Trimming removed 0 bases from V and 6 bases from J, leaving 12 bases between the germline ends. From its cysteine to its phenylalanine, the CDR3 spans 15 amino acids. Only CDR3 DNA is held: 45 bases, read in frame from base 1. CDR1 and CDR2, per the germline V gene, are LGHNA and YSLEER. This clonotype was seen repeatedly, ten times or more. The antigen it recognizes is unknown. Qualities for individual bases were not recorded, and no much larger clone is one base off. The receptor's source is a human donor in good health (CMV status not recorded). Some clones in this sample may be carry-over from other donors' samples. The chain uses TRBV4-3 and TRBJ1-5; no D gene call is confident. The specimen sequenced was PBMCs. The CDR3 loop reads CASSQEGSLGQPQHF. The bases read TGCGCCAGCAGCCAAGAAGGCAGCCTCGGTCAGCCCCAGCATTTT.